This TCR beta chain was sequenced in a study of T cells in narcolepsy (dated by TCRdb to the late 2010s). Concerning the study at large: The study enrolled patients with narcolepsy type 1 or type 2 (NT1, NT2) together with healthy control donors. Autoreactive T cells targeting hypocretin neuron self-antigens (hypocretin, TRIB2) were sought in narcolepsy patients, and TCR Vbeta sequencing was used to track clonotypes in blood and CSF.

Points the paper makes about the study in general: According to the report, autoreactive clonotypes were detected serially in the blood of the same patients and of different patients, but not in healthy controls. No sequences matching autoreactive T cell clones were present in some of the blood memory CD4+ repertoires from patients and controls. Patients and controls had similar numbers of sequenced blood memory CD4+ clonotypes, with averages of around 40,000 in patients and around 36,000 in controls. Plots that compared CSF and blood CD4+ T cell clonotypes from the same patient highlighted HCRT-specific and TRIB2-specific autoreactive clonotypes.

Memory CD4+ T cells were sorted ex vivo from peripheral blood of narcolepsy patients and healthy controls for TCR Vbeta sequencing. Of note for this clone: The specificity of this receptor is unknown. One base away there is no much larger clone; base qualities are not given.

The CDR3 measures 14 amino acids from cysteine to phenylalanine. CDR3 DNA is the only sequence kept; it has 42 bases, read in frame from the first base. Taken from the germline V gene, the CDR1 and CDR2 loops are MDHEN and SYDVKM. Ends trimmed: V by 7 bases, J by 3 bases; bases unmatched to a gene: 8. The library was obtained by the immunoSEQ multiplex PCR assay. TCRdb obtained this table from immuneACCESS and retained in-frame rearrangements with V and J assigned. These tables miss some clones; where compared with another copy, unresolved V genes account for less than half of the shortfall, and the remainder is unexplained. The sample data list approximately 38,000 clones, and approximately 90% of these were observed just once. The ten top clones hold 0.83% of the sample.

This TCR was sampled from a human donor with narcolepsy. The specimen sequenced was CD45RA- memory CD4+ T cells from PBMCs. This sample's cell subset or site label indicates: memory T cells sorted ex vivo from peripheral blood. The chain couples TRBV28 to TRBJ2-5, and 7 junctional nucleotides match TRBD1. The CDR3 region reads CASNARQGKETQYF. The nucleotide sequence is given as TGTGCCAGCAACGCCCGACAGGGAAAAGAGACCCAGTACTTC.